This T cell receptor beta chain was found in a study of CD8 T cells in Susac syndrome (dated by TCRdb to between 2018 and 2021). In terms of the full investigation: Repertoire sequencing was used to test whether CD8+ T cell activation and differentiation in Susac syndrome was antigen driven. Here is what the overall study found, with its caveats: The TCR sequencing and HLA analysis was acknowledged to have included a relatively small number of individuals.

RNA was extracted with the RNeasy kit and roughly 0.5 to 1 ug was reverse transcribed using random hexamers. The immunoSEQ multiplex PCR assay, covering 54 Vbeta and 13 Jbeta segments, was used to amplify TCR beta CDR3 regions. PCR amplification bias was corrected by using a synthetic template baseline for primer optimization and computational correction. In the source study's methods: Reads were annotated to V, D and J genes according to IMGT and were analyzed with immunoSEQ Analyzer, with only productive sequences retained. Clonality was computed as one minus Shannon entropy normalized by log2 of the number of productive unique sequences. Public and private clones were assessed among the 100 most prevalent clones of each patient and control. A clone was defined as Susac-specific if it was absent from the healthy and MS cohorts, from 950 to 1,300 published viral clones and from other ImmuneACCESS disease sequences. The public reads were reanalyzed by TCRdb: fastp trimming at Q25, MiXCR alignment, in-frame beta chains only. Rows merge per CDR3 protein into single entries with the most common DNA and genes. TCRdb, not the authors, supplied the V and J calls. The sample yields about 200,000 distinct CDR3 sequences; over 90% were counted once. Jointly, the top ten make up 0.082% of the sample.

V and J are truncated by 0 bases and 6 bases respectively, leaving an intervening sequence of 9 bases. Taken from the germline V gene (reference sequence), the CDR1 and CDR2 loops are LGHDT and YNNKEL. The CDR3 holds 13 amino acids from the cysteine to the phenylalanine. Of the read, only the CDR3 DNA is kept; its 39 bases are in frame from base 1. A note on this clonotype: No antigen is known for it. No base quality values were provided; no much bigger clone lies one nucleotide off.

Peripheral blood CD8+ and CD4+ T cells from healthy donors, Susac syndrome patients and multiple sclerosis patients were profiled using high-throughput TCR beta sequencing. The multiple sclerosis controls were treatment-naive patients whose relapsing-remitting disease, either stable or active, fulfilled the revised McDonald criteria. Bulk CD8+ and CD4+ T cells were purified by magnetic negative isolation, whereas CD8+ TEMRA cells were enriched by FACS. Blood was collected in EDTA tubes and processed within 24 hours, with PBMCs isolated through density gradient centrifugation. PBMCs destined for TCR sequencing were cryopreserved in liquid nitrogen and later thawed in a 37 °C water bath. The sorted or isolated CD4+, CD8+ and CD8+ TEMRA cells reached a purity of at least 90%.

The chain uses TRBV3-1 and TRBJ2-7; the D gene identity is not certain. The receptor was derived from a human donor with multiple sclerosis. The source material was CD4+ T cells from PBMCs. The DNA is TGTGCCAGCAGCCAAGATACTTTAGCCGAGCAGTACTTC. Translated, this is CASSQDTLAEQYF.